This T cell receptor beta chain was profiled in a study of T cells in Graves' hyperthyroidism and ophthalmopathy. Broader study findings: Appearing also in blood were most of the thyroid clonotypes expanded above 0.001. Ophthalmopathy was identified by the model a median roughly 6.5 months ahead of onset.

Any patient presenting with uncontrolled infection, other autoimmune disease, pregnancy or lactation was left out. Each diagnosis was grounded in clinical symptoms, serum thyroxine and TRAb, thyroid ultrasound, and orbital computed tomography. The CDR3 spans 14 residues. The germline V gene has CDR1 SQVTM and CDR2 ANQGSEA. Notes on this clonotype: Its specificity is not known. One end of the junction is discordant with germline, which a read error may explain.

Amplified regions were TCR beta CDR3 sequences from RNA transcripts. Initially, a first-round RT-PCR of the TCR CDR3 employed the HTBI primer set. A single record per CDR3 protein comes from TCRdb applying MiXCR to the multiplex PCR reads. In the table there are about 580,000 distinct CDR3 sequences, over 11% of which are singletons. What was sequenced was blood. This sequence joins TRBV29-1 and TRBJ2-2, with 8 positions matching TRBD1. This clonotype was obtained from a woman in her thirties with Graves' hyperthyroidism that later progressed to Graves' ophthalmopathy. Written as DNA, the CDR3 is TGCAGCGTGGAAGGGACAGGGAACACCGGGGAGCTGTTTTTT. Residues: CSVEGTGNTGELFF.